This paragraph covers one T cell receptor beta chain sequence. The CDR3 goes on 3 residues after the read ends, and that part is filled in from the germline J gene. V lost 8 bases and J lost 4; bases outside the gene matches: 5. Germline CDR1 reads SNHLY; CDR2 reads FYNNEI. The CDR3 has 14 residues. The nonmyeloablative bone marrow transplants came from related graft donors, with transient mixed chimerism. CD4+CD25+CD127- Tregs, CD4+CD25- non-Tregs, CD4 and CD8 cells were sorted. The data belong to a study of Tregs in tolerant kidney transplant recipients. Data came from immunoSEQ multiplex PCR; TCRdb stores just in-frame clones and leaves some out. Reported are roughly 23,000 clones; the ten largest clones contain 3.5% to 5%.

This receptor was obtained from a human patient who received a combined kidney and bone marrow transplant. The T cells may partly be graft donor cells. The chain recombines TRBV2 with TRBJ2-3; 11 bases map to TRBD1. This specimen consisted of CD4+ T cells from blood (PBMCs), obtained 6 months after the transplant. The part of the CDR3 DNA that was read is TGTGCCAGCTGGGGACAGGGGGTAGCAGATACG. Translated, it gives CASWGQGVADT. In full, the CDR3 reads CASWGQGVADTQYF.